This TCR beta chain was identified during a study of cytomegalovirus exposure and HLA in healthy donors. Worth noting for this clone: Its antigen remains unknown.

The PCR employed 60 Vbeta primers together with 13 Jbeta primers. Measured with immunoSEQ multiplex PCR; TCRdb has only the in-frame clones, and not every one. This sample yields 80,000 to 100,000 clones, of which roughly 77% are seen a single time; roughly 1.5% belongs to the top ten. General study findings and limits: Most CMV-associated TCR beta chains were later found to appear HLA-restricted. Most TCR beta V segments were productive about 90% or about 30% of the time in an earlier analysis.

V dropped 2 bases and J dropped 6; count of bases not matched to a gene: 1. The CDR3 runs 16 residues. From germline, CDR1 is MRHNA and CDR2 SNTAGT. Source material: PBMCs. The TCR sequence derives from a man aged 40-55 years in good health and CMV-seronegative. The chain combines TRBV6-4 with TRBJ2-1; TRBD2 matches at 16 bases. CDR3 loop: CASSDGTSGGANEQFF. Here the CDR3 DNA reads TGTGCCAGCAGTGACGGGACTAGCGGGGGGGCCAATGAGCAGTTCTTC.